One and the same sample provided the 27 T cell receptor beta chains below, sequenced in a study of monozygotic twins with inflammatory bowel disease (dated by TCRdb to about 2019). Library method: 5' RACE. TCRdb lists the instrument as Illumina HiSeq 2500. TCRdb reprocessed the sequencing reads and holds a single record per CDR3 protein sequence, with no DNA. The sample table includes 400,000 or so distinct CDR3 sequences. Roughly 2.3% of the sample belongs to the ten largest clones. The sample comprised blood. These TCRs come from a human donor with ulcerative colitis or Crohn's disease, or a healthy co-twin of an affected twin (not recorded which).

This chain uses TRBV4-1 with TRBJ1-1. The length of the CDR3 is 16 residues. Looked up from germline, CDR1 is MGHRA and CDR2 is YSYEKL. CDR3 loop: CASSQGPGLKDTEAFF.

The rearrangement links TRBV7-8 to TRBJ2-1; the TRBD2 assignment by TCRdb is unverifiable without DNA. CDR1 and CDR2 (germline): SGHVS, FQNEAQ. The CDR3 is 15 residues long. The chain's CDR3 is CASSSLGGSYNEQFF.

The CDR3 sequence: CAISELGGNSPLHF. This chain joins TRBV10-3 and TRBJ1-6; TCRdb reports TRBD1, a call that lacks DNA to check it against. This CDR3 has 14 amino acids. Per the germline V gene, CDR1 is ENHRY and CDR2 is SYGVKD.

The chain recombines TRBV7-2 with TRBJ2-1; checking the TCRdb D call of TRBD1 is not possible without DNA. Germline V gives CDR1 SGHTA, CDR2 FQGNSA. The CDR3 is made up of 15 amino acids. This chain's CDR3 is CASSYGQGDYNEQFF.

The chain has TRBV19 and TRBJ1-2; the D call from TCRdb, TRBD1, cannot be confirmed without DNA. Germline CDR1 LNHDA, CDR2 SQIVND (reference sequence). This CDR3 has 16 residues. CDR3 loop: CASSRGTTTANYGYTF.

The CDR3 spells CSAGVIAKNIQYF. The chain combines TRBV20-1 with TRBJ2-4. CDR3 size: 13 residues. Germline CDR1 and CDR2: DFQATT and SNEGSKA (reference sequence).

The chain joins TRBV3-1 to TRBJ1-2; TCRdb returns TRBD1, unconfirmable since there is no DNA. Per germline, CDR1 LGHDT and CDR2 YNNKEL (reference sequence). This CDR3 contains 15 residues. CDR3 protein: CASSQVPGAAYGYTF.

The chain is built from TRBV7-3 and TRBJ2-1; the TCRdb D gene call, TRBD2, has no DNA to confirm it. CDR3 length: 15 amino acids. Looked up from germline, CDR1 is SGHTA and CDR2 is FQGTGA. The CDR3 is CASSPNVATDNEQFF.

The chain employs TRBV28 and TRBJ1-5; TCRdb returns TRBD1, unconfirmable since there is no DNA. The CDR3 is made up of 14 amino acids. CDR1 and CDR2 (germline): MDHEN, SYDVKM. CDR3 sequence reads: CASSLGTAQKAQHF.

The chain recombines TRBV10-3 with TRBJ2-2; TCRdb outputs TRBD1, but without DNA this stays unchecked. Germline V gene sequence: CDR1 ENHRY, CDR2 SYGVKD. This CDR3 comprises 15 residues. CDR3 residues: CAISGRTGNTGELFF.

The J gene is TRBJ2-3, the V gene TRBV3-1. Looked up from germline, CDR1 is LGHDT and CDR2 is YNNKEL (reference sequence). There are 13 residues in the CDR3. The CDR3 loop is CASSQDSTDTQYF.

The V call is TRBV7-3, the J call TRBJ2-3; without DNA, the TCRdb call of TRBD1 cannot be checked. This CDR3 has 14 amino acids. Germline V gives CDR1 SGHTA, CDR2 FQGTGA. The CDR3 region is CASSYGGVADTQYF.

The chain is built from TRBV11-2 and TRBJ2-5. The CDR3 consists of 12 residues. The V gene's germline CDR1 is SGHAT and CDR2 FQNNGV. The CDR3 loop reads CASSLLQGTQYF.

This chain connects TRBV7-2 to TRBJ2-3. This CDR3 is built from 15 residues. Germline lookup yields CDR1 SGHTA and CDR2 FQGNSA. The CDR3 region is CASSLGVARTDTQYF.

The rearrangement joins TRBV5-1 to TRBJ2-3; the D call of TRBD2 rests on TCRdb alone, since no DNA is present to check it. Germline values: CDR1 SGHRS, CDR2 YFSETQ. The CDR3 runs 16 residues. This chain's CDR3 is CASSSTGTRSTDTQYF.

CDR3 in amino acids: CSAREANTEAFF. The gene calls are TRBV20-1 and TRBJ1-1. The CDR3 runs 12 residues. In germline, CDR1 is DFQATT, CDR2 SNEGSKA (reference sequence).

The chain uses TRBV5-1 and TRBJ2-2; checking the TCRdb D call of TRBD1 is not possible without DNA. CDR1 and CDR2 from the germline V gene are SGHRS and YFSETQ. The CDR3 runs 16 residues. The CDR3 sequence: CASSSDKGQNTGELFF. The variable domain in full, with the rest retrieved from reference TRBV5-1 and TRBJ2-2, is KAGVTQTPRYLIKTRGQQVTLSCSPISGHRSVSWYQQTPGQGLQFLFEYFSETQRNKGNFPGRFSGRQFSNSRSEMNVSTLELGDSALYLCASSSDKGQNTGELFFGEGSRLTVL.

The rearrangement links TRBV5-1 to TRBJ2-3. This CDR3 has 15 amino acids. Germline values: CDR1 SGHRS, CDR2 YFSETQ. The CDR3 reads CASSQTVTSTDTQYF.

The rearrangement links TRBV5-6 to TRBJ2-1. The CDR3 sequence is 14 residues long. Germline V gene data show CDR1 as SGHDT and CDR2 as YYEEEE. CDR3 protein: CASSGVGLYNEQFF.

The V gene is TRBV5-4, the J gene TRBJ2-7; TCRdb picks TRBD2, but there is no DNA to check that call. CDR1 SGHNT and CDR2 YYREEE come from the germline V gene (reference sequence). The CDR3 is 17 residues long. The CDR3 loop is CASSFGLAVPEGYEQYF.

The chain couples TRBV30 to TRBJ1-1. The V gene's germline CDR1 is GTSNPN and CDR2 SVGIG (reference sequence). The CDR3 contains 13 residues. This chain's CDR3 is CAWSGTVNTEAFF.

The CDR3 loop reads CASSYAGGGIYGYTF. This rearrangement joins TRBV6-2 or TRBV6-3 to TRBJ1-2; the D call from TCRdb, TRBD1, cannot be confirmed without DNA. The CDR3 consists of 15 residues. Germline V gene lookup returns CDR1 MNHEY and CDR2 SVGEGT.

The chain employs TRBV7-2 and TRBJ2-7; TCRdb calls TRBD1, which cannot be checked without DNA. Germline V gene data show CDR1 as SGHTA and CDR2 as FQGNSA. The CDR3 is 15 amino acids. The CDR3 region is CASSSTGDNSYEQYF.

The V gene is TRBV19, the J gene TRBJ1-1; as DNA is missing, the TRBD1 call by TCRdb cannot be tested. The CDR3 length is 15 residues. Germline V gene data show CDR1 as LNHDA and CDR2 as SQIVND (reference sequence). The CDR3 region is CASSISGATNTEAFF.

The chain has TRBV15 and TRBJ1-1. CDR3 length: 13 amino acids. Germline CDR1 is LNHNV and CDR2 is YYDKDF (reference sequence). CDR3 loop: CATSRDPVSEAFF. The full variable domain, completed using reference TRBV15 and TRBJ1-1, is DAMVIQNPRYQVTQFGKPVTLSCSQTLNHNVMYWYQQKSSQAPKLLFHYYDKDFNNEADTPDNFQSRRPNTSFCFLDIRSPGLGDTAMYLCATSRDPVSEAFFGQGTRLTVV.

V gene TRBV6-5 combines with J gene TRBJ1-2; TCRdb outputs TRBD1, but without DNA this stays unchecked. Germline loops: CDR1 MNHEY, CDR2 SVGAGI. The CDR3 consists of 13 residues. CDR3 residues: CASRTTGPYGYTF.

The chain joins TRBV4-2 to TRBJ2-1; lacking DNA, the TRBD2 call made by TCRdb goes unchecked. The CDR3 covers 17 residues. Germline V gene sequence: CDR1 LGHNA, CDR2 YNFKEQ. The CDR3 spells CASSQDGRSGRGNEQFF.